These T cell receptor beta chains were read from a single sample in a study of Graves' ophthalmopathy and Graves' hyperthyroidism. TCRdb called the multiplex PCR reads again in MiXCR, with one record for every CDR3 protein. Altogether approximately 150,000 distinct CDR3 sequences are present, approximately 40% being singletons, with the ten largest covering 8% to 9%. The specimen sequenced was peripheral blood. The receptor set was obtained from a man aged 30 to 45 with Graves' ophthalmopathy. Both conserved end residues are part of each CDR3. Fields, in order: V gene, D gene, J gene, clone size, CDR3 protein, CDR3 DNA. The D gene is left open where the match is weak. Clone size, where shown, is once, few, many, or a class for clones that have expanded.

TRBV27	TRBD2	TRBJ2-5	.	CASTPSGPGETQYF	TGTGCCAGCACCCCTAGCGGGCCCGGGGAGACCCAGTACTTC
TRBV11-2	.	TRBJ2-5	.	CASSLVSAGSIQETQYF	TGTGCCAGCAGCTTAGTGTCGGCGGGAAGTATTCAAGAGACCCAGTACTTC
TRBV6-1	TRBD2	TRBJ2-7	.	CASSEAWGLAGGGEQYF	TGTGCCAGCAGTGAAGCTTGGGGACTAGCGGGAGGGGGCGAGCAGTACTTC
TRBV7-2	.	TRBJ2-7	.	CASSLEQGTYEQYF	TGTGCCAGCAGCTTAGAGCAGGGTACCTACGAGCAGTACTTC
TRBV7-2	.	TRBJ2-5	.	CASSPNRVSETQYF	TGTGCCAGCAGCCCTAACAGGGTCTCTGAGACCCAGTACTTC
TRBV12-3/TRBV12-4	.	TRBJ2-7	.	CASSMGREFGVF	TGTGCCAGCAGTATGGGCCGGGAGTTTGGTGTCTTC
TRBV10-3	.	TRBJ2-7	many	CAISGYSGHAYEQYF	TGTGCCATCAGTGGCTATAGCGGTCATGCCTACGAGCAGTACTTC
TRBV24-1	TRBD2	TRBJ2-5	.	CATSDLTGGGETQYF	TGTGCCACCAGTGATTTGACGGGAGGGGGAGAGACCCAGTACTTC
TRBV30	.	TRBJ2-7	many	CAWSVGSPYEQYF	TGTGCCTGGAGTGTAGGGAGTCCCTACGAGCAGTACTTC
TRBV5-1	TRBD1	TRBJ2-6	many	CASSSLGQGANVLTF	TGCGCCAGCAGCTCACTGGGACAGGGGGCCAACGTCCTGACTTTC
TRBV6-1	TRBD2	TRBJ2-7	.	CASSPLRRENEQYF	TGTGCCAGCAGTCCATTGAGGCGGGAGAACGAGCAGTACTTC
TRBV2	.	TRBJ2-5	few	CASSENYWETQYF	TGTGCCAGCAGTGAAAATTATTGGGAGACCCAGTACTTC
TRBV15	TRBD1	TRBJ1-2	many	CATRTGLDYGYTF	TGTGCCACCCGGACAGGGCTTGACTATGGCTACACCTTC
TRBV12-3/TRBV12-4	.	TRBJ2-3	.	CASSLTRWDTQYF	TGTGCCAGCAGTTTAACCCGATGGGATACGCAGTATTTT
TRBV9	.	TRBJ1-5	.	CASTLGPGDNQPQHF	TGTGCCAGCACCCTAGGGCCCGGTGATAATCAGCCCCAGCATTTT
TRBV6-2/TRBV6-3	.	TRBJ1-5	.	CASRSAGLGLWWNQPQHF	TGTGCCAGCAGGTCCGCGGGGCTAGGCTTATGGTGGAATCAGCCCCAGCATTTT
TRBV20-1	.	TRBJ2-2	.	CSARGLLTGELFF	TGCAGTGCTAGGGGGCTCCTCACCGGGGAGCTGTTTTTT
TRBV12-3/TRBV12-4	.	TRBJ2-7	many	CASSVRGGWAYEQYF	TGTGCCAGCTCTGTAAGGGGGGGGTGGGCCTACGAGCAGTACTTC
TRBV7-8	.	TRBJ2-5	many	CASALGGRWETQYF	TGTGCCAGCGCCCTCGGGGGCCGATGGGAGACCCAGTACTTC
TRBV6-2/TRBV6-3	.	TRBJ1-2	.	CASSSNEKRQIF	TGTGCCAGCAGCTCCAATGAGAAGAGGCAGATCTTC
TRBV30	TRBD2	TRBJ2-6	many	CALAGGNSGANVLTF	TGTGCCTTAGCGGGAGGGAACTCTGGGGCCAACGTCCTGACTTTC
TRBV12-3/TRBV12-4	.	TRBJ1-2	many	CASSPTPGGYGYTF	TGTGCCAGCAGCCCTACGCCCGGGGGCTATGGCTACACCTTC
TRBV6-2/TRBV6-3	.	TRBJ1-1	.	CASTKGAKHTEAFF	TGTGCCAGCACCAAAGGAGCGAAGCACACTGAAGCTTTCTTT
TRBV4-3	.	TRBJ1-1	many	CASSQDRQAGTEAFF	TGCGCCAGCAGCCAAGATCGACAGGCCGGTACTGAAGCTTTCTTT
TRBV4-3	TRBD1	TRBJ2-3	once	CASSSTGQFTDTQYF	TGCGCCAGCAGCTCTACGGGACAGTTCACAGATACGCAGTATTTT
TRBV28	TRBD2	TRBJ2-2	.	CASSLWGGVYTGELFF	TGTGCCAGCAGTTTATGGGGAGGGGTTTACACCGGGGAGCTGTTTTTT
TRBV28	.	TRBJ2-5	many	CASSQTGAETQYF	TGTGCCAGCAGTCAAACGGGGGCAGAGACCCAGTACTTC
TRBV28	TRBD1	TRBJ1-2	.	CASSFGDRLYGYTF	TGTGCCAGCAGTTTTGGGGACAGGCTTTATGGCTACACCTTC
TRBV12-3/TRBV12-4	TRBD1	TRBJ1-6	many	CASSPTGDSPLHF	TGTGCCAGCAGCCCCACAGGGGACTCACCCCTCCACTTT
TRBV29-1	.	TRBJ2-7	.	CSVAGPYTPEQYF	TGCAGCGTTGCAGGGCCCTATACCCCCGAGCAGTACTTC
TRBV20-1	.	TRBJ1-1	.	CSAGGTSGHTEAFF	TGCAGTGCTGGAGGGACGTCGGGGCACACTGAAGCTTTCTTT
TRBV11-3	.	TRBJ2-7	many	CASSFFPGDYEQYF	TGTGCCAGCAGCTTTTTCCCGGGGGATTACGAGCAGTACTTC
TRBV30	.	TRBJ1-1	many	CAWRVGGPNTEAFF	TGTGCCTGGAGGGTTGGGGGCCCTAACACTGAAGCTTTCTTT
TRBV2	TRBD1	TRBJ1-2	many	CASSDRGYGYTF	TGTGCCAGCAGCGACAGGGGTTATGGCTACACCTTC
TRBV28	TRBD2	TRBJ2-7	many	CASREGLAGVREQYF	TGTGCCAGCAGAGAGGGACTAGCGGGAGTTCGCGAGCAGTACTTC
TRBV12-3/TRBV12-4	.	TRBJ1-5	.	CASTAHDDQPQHF	TGTGCCAGCACCGCTCACGACGATCAGCCCCAGCATTTT
TRBV7-8	.	TRBJ1-1	many	CASSLFQEVNTEAFF	TGTGCCAGCAGCTTATTCCAGGAAGTGAACACTGAAGCTTTCTTT
TRBV28	TRBD2	TRBJ2-7	.	CASSLPLTSGEQYF	TGTGCCAGCAGTTTACCCCTGACTAGCGGCGAGCAGTACTTC
TRBV12-3/TRBV12-4	.	TRBJ2-5	.	CASSLVGPGRETQYF	TGTGCCAGCAGTTTAGTTGGGCCTGGGAGAGAGACCCAGTACTTC
TRBV7-2	.	TRBJ2-7	many	CASSLAPGRREQYF	TGTGCCAGCAGCTTAGCCCCGGGTAGGAGGGAGCAGTACTTC
TRBV24-1	.	TRBJ1-6	.	CATSDLGSLNSPLHF	TGTGCCACCAGTGATTTGGGCAGTCTTAATTCACCCCTCCACTTT
TRBV12-3/TRBV12-4	.	TRBJ1-3	.	CASSVSSGDTIYF	TGTGCCAGCAGTGTCTCCTCTGGAGACACCATATATTTT
TRBV27	.	TRBJ2-7	many	CASSFRQLYEQYF	TGTGCCAGCAGTTTTAGACAGCTCTACGAGCAGTACTTC
TRBV6-5	.	TRBJ1-6	many	CASSYSGVVYSPLHF	TGTGCCAGCAGTTACTCTGGGGTTGTGTATTCACCCCTCCACTTT
TRBV6-1	.	TRBJ2-7	.	CASGSSNEQYF	TGTGCCAGCGGCAGCAGTAACGAGCAGTACTTC
TRBV19	.	TRBJ1-5	.	CASSISGTNSNQPQHF	TGTGCCAGTAGTATTTCGGGGACTAATAGCAATCAGCCCCAGCATTTT
TRBV7-2	.	TRBJ2-4	many	CASSRDPLGKNIQYF	TGTGCCAGCAGCCGGGACCCCCTAGGCAAAAACATTCAGTACTTC
TRBV6-2/TRBV6-3	.	TRBJ1-5	.	CASGDPNQPQHF	TGTGCCAGCGGGGATCCCAATCAGCCCCAGCATTTT